The 3 T cell receptor beta chains below come from one sample, sequenced in a study of T cell responses to AZD1222 COVID-19 vaccine. Produced via immunoSEQ multiplex PCR; TCRdb's table is partial and in-frame only. The profile shows about 130,000 clones, approximately 83% of them singletons. This material consisted of peripheral blood, taken on day 0 of AZD1222 vaccination. The receptors were sampled from an adult in good health.

The chain is built from TRBV6-2 or TRBV6-3 and TRBJ1-1; no clear D gene. The V gene's germline CDR1 is MNHEY and CDR2 SVGEGT. Trimming stripped 2 bases from V and 3 bases from J, with 4 bases between. The length of the CDR3 is 12 residues. The CDR3 reads CASSYRDTEAFF. Here the CDR3 DNA reads TGTGCCAGCAGTTACAGGGACACTGAAGCTTTCTTT.

The chain combines TRBV11-2 with TRBJ1-3; D unclear. CDR1 SGHAT and CDR2 FQNNGV come from the germline V gene. The CDR3 is 15 amino acids. Trimming left V 1 base short and J 3 bases short, with 10 bases between. This CDR3 reads CASSLVSGGGNTIYF. DNA for the CDR3: TGTGCCAGCAGCTTAGTATCAGGAGGTGGAAACACCATATATTTT.

The chain carries TRBV5-1 and TRBJ2-7; 7 bases are shared with TRBD1. This CDR3 is 15 amino acids long. V trimming: 4 bases; J trimming: 0 bases; junction bases outside the gene matches: 7. Germline lookup yields CDR1 SGHRS and CDR2 YFSETQ. The CDR3 here is CASSTRDSSSYEQYF. DNA of the CDR3: TGCGCCAGCAGCACCCGGGACAGCTCCTCCTACGAGCAGTACTTC.